The rows below give T cell receptor beta chains drawn from one sample of a study of identical twins. Each CDR3 protein is one row after TCRdb ran MiXCR on the 5' RACE reads. The sample has approximately 670,000 distinct CDR3 sequences, 5.5% to 6.5% seen once. Sequencing was done on a sample of naive T cells sorted from blood. The receptors here all came from a man aged 18 to 29 in good health. Each CDR3 is given with its conserved first and last residue. A D gene is named only where the DNA matches it firmly. Rows may omit the clone size; those that give it use once, few, many or a size class.

D gene	clone size	V gene	J gene	CDR3 DNA	CDR3 protein
NA	few	TRBV20-1	TRBJ1-1	TGCAGTGCTAGAAACCAGGTAGCGAACACTGAAGCTTTCTTT	CSARNQVANTEAFF
NA	NA	TRBV13	TRBJ2-5	TGTGCCAGCAGCCCAGGGGAAGCCCAAGAGACCCAGTACTTC	CASSPGEAQETQYF
TRBD2	NA	TRBV11-2	TRBJ2-3	TGTGCCAGCAGCCCATGGACTAGCGGACTCACAGATACGCAGTATTTT	CASSPWTSGLTDTQYF
NA	many	TRBV15	TRBJ1-5	TGTGCCACCAGCAGAGCAAATCAGCCCCAGCATTTT	CATSRANQPQHF
TRBD2	few	TRBV12-3/TRBV12-4	TRBJ2-2	TGTGCCAGCAGTCCTTTGGCGGGAGGGCCTCCCGGGGAGCTGTTTTTT	CASSPLAGGPPGELFF
NA	many	TRBV12-3/TRBV12-4	TRBJ2-3	TGTGCCAGCACCCTAGGACAGTTTTGGGATACGCAGTATTTT	CASTLGQFWDTQYF
NA	few	TRBV5-1	TRBJ2-2	TGCGCCAGCAGCTTGGCGCGCCTAGGGGGAGTGACCGGGGAGCTGTTTTTT	CASSLARLGGVTGELFF
NA	few	TRBV5-5	TRBJ1-1	TGTGCCAGCAGCTTCGTGGACCGGGCCTCCGGAACTTTCTTT	CASSFVDRASGTFF
TRBD2	many	TRBV28	TRBJ2-4	TGTGCCAGCAGTTTATTAGCGGGAGGACAGTACTTC	CASSLLAGGQYF
TRBD2	NA	TRBV20-1	TRBJ2-3	TGCAGTGCTAATGTGGGAGGGTTCACAGATACGCAGTATTTT	CSANVGGFTDTQYF
TRBD1	once	TRBV5-1	TRBJ2-5	TGCGCCAGCAGCTGGGACAGGGGGCGAGGGGTGTTGGAGACCCAGTACTTC	CASSWDRGRGVLETQYF
NA	many	TRBV20-1	TRBJ2-1	TGCAGTGCTAGTCCAGGGCCCAATGAGCAGTTCTTC	CSASPGPNEQFF
NA	NA	TRBV20-1	TRBJ2-2	TGCAGTGCTAGAGGGTCTCCCGCCGGCACCGGGGAGCTGTTTTTT	CSARGSPAGTGELFF
NA	few	TRBV11-2	TRBJ1-1	TGTGCCAGCAATAACAGGGTAGTCGCTGAAGCTTTCTTT	CASNNRVVAEAFF
NA	NA	TRBV9	TRBJ1-1	TGTGCCAGCAGCGCTTCAAGCGAGGGAACTGAAGCTTTCTTT	CASSASSEGTEAFF
NA	many	TRBV12-3/TRBV12-4	TRBJ2-3	TGTGCCAGCAGTTTAGCGGGATTGGTGAAAGATACGCAGTATTTT	CASSLAGLVKDTQYF
NA	many	TRBV6-5	TRBJ1-2	TGTGCCAGCAGTTACGCCAGGGCCGCCGGCTACACCTTC	CASSYARAAGYTF
NA	NA	TRBV19	TRBJ2-3	TGTGCCAGTAGTATAGGGCTAGCATACGATACGCAGTATTTT	CASSIGLAYDTQYF
NA	NA	TRBV10-3	TRBJ2-2	TGTGCCACCTCGGGAGTCGGGGAGCTGTTTTTT	CATSGVGELFF
NA	few	TRBV5-1	TRBJ2-2	TGCGCCAGCAGCCTGAAGTCCAGGGTCAACGGGGAGCTGTTTTTT	CASSLKSRVNGELFF
NA	many	TRBV20-1	TRBJ2-1	TGCAGTGCTAGAGATCCAAAGCGGAGTGCCGATGAGCAGTTCTTC	CSARDPKRSADEQFF
TRBD2	many	TRBV4-2	TRBJ2-1	TGTGCCAGCAGCTACCCGGGACTAGGTATCAATGAGCAGTTCTTC	CASSYPGLGINEQFF
TRBD1	few	TRBV6-1	TRBJ2-2	TGTGCCAGCAGTGAAACAGGGGGGAGGACCGGGGAGCTGTTTTTT	CASSETGGRTGELFF
TRBD2	many	TRBV28	TRBJ2-7	TGTGCCAGCAGTTTGGGACTAGCGGGAGGAGCCTCCATCTACGAGCAGTACTTC	CASSLGLAGGASIYEQYF
TRBD2	many	TRBV3-1	TRBJ2-1	TGTGCCAGCAGCCAAGGACTAGCGGGAACTGAGCAGTTCTTC	CASSQGLAGTEQFF
NA	NA	TRBV4-2	TRBJ2-1	TGTGCCAGCAGCCAAGTAGGCGACGGCTACAATGAGCAGTTCTTC	CASSQVGDGYNEQFF
NA	few	TRBV7-9	TRBJ2-7	TGTGCCAGCCAGCATACCTACGAGCAGTACTTC	CASQHTYEQYF
NA	few	TRBV5-1	TRBJ1-4	TGCGCCAGCAGCTTGGTGGGGGGGGCTACGATCCAGTTTTTT	CASSLVGGATIQFF
NA	many	TRBV12-3/TRBV12-4	TRBJ2-1	TGTGCCAGCAGTTTTAGGGGGGTGGAGCAGTTCTTC	CASSFRGVEQFF
NA	NA	TRBV7-6	TRBJ2-1	TGTGCCAGCAGCCCTTGGAGGACAGAGGGGCAGTTCTTC	CASSPWRTEGQFF
NA	NA	TRBV27	TRBJ2-2	TGTGCCAGCAGTACCGACGTGGCCGGGGAGCTGTTTTTT	CASSTDVAGELFF
NA	many	TRBV12-3/TRBV12-4	TRBJ2-5	TGTGCCAGCAGTTTAACAGGCTGGGAGACCCAGTACTTC	CASSLTGWETQYF
NA	NA	TRBV20-1	TRBJ2-5	TGCAGTGCGATCTTCGAGACCCAGTACTTC	CSAIFETQYF
NA	many	TRBV7-9	TRBJ2-1	TGTGCCAGCAGCTTAGCAGCTAGCAGTTATTTACATGAGCAGTTCTTC	CASSLAASSYLHEQFF
NA	NA	TRBV5-1	TRBJ2-5	TGCGCCAGCAGCTTGGACGTAGGGGCCGAAGAGACCCAGTACTTC	CASSLDVGAEETQYF
TRBD1	many	TRBV7-9	TRBJ2-2	TGTGCCCACGGGGACAGGGAGGCCGGGGAGCTGTTTTTT	CAHGDREAGELFF
TRBD2	NA	TRBV28	TRBJ2-7	TGTGCCAGCAGATCTAGCGGGGTCTACGAGCAGTACTTC	CASRSSGVYEQYF
NA	many	TRBV5-6	TRBJ2-2	TGTGCCAGCAGCTTACCCTCCCTGTCCGGGGAGCTGTTTTTT	CASSLPSLSGELFF
NA	few	TRBV3-1	TRBJ2-5	TGTGCCAGCAGCCAAGATCATGGACGGGAGACCCAGTACTTC	CASSQDHGRETQYF
NA	NA	TRBV2	TRBJ2-1	TGTGCCAGCTGCCCACGACCAGGGACCCCTTCCTACAATGAGCAGTTCTTC	CASCPRPGTPSYNEQFF
TRBD2	NA	TRBV20-1	TRBJ2-3	TGCAGTGCTCGTACAGGATCTAGCGGGGGGACCGGGGATACGCAGTATTTT	CSARTGSSGGTGDTQYF
NA	many	TRBV10-3	TRBJ2-1	TGTGCCATCAGTGAGTGGGGTGATGAGCAGTTCTTC	CAISEWGDEQFF
NA	many	TRBV3-1	TRBJ1-2	TGTGCCAGCAGCCAAGTGGAAGGGGCCCATGGCTACACCTTC	CASSQVEGAHGYTF
TRBD2	many	TRBV5-1	TRBJ2-5	TGCGCCAGCAGCTTGTGGCGGGAGCGAGAGACCCAGTACTTC	CASSLWRERETQYF
TRBD1	many	TRBV3-1	TRBJ1-1	TGTGCCAGCAGCCCAGGGACAGGGACAGCTTTCTTT	CASSPGTGTAFF
TRBD2	NA	TRBV7-9	TRBJ2-4	TGTGCCCGCAGCGGGAGTGGAAACATTCAGTACTTC	CARSGSGNIQYF
NA	many	TRBV4-2	TRBJ2-3	TGTGCCAGCAGCCAGATCCCCATAGCGGCGGCGGGCACAGGTCACACTAGCACAGATACGCAGTATTTT	CASSQIPIAAAGTGHTSTDTQYF
TRBD1	few	TRBV18	TRBJ1-4	TGTGCCAGCTCATCGACAGGGAAAGAAAAACTGTTTTTT	CASSSTGKEKLFF
TRBD2	many	TRBV5-1	TRBJ2-1	TGCGCCAGCGGACTAGACCGTAACAATGAGCAGTTCTTC	CASGLDRNNEQFF
TRBD2	many	TRBV4-3	TRBJ2-7	TGCGCCAGCAGCCAAGGTCTTAGCGGGAGCTACGAGCAGTACTTC	CASSQGLSGSYEQYF
TRBD2	NA	TRBV7-6	TRBJ2-1	TGTGCCAGCAGCTTTGACGCTTGGGCGGGAGAGGGCTACAATGAGCAGTTCTTC	CASSFDAWAGEGYNEQFF
NA	few	TRBV7-9	TRBJ1-3	TGTGCCAGCAGCTTAGCAATCGAGAACACCATATATTTT	CASSLAIENTIYF
NA	few	TRBV3-1	TRBJ2-7	TGTGCCAGCAGCCCATGGGCCCTTTGGAGCGAGCAGTACTTC	CASSPWALWSEQYF
NA	few	TRBV10-3	TRBJ2-1	TGTGCCATCAGTGAGTCGGGGGAGTGGAATGAGCAGTTCTTC	CAISESGEWNEQFF
TRBD2	NA	TRBV5-1	TRBJ2-2	TGCGCCAGCAGCTTGGGGACTAGACCGATCACCGGGGAGCTGTTTTTT	CASSLGTRPITGELFF
NA	few	TRBV7-9	TRBJ1-1	TGTGCCAGCAGAAGCACAGGGACACCAGATGAAGCTTTCTTT	CASRSTGTPDEAFF
TRBD1	NA	TRBV5-1	TRBJ1-1	TGCGCCAGCAGCTCTGGACAGGGCTACACTGAAGCTTTCTTT	CASSSGQGYTEAFF
TRBD1	few	TRBV20-1	TRBJ1-5	TGCAGTGCAAACCTTCCGGGCCTCAGGGGGGATCAGCCCCAGCATTTT	CSANLPGLRGDQPQHF